This T cell receptor (beta chain) was sequenced in a study of vaccination and CD4 T cells after COVID-19. Turning to the study itself: Two of the convalescents were Hispanic, and the group consisted of six males and four females. Cultures serving as controls received a peptide pool (CEFX or HIV-1 Nef) or no peptide. Typically, post-vaccine samples were obtained a median around 72 days after dose two, within a range of 14 to 241.

Comments on this clonotype: Its antigen is as yet unknown.

Trimming stripped 2 bases from V and 0 bases from J, with 6 bases between. Germline V gene data show CDR1 as DFQATT and CDR2 as SNEGSKA (reference sequence). The CDR3 length is 13 residues. With the Oncomine TCR Beta short-read assay, DNA from cultured CD4+ T cells was sequenced. Cultured CD4+ T cells were the source of extracted genomic DNA. TCRdb analysed the PCR reads with MiXCR anew, one entry per CDR3 protein. The sample lists 15,000 to 20,000 distinct CDR3 sequences, around 45% seen once, with 5.5% to 6.5% in the top ten. The treatment is: roughly 11-day PBMC culture with coronavirus spike peptide pools or control peptides (ViraFEST assay).

This clonotype was sampled from a human donor who had recovered from COVID-19. Sequencing was performed on CD4+ T cells from blood, cultured in vitro, taken before SARS-CoV-2 vaccination. The rearrangement joins TRBV20-1 to TRBJ2-3; unclear D gene. The CDR3 DNA reads as TGCAGTGCTAGACAGACTAGCACAGATACGCAGTATTTT. It codes for CSARQTSTDTQYF.